The sequence of this TCR beta chain was determined in a study of identical twins (dated by TCRdb to between 2015 and 2016). Describing the broader study: To test whether fetal clonotypes persist, the study used deep sequencing on TCR alpha and beta repertoires from monozygotic twins, unrelated adults of various ages, and cord blood. To rule out contamination, replicate twin experiments were performed at different times with different library preparation protocols. Paper-wide results and their limitations: Abundant cord blood beta clonotypes had fewer insertions, young adult naive repertoires showed a similar but weaker trend, and memory repertoires showed no such trend. Conclusions relied on cross-sectional statistical analysis, since the same donors could not be followed over many years. In monozygotic twins, recombination models systematically underestimated out-of-frame TCR alpha sharing, but the models matched the sharing seen between unrelated individuals. Invariant T cells such as MAIT and iNKT could partly confound zero-insertion analyses, although diverse VJ usage argued against such confounding for most clonotypes. Out-of-frame TCR alpha sequences shared between twins showed an excess of low generation-probability sequences compared with coincidental sharing between unrelated individuals. Excess twin sharing in beta out-of-frame sequences was weaker because fewer shared sequences lowered the signal-to-noise ratio.

This clonotype was recorded a few times. Its antigen is not yet known. No base quality values were provided; no much bigger clone lies one nucleotide off. Every donor in the study was a healthy Caucasian. Receptors were amplified or captured by 5' RACE. The listed sequencing device is Illumina HiSeq 2000. A universal primer binding site was added through template switching, and the final cDNA carried a unique molecular identifier so that TCR cDNA molecules could be counted accurately. Specific primers in the conserved constant-segment region were used to synthesize first-strand cDNA for TCR alpha and beta chains. To control for contamination, each cDNA library was double barcoded with a SMART-Mk sample barcode plus Illumina barcodes. TruSeq adapter sequences and Illumina sample barcodes were added in two successive PCR steps. The Illumina HiSeq platform was used with custom primers to sequence TCR alpha and beta cDNA libraries. The original methods were these. MiGEC processed the raw reads to extract unique molecular identifiers, while MiXCR was used to determine the CDR3 positions. Recombination models were inferred per individual with the repgenHMM and IGoR tools using an EM algorithm. The tcR package in R was used for shared clonotype analysis, with sharing normalized by the product of cloneset sizes. To study raw recombination without the effects of thymic and clonal selection, out-of-frame nonproductive sequences were analyzed. TCRdb reanalyzed the raw reads on its own, using fastp at Q25 for trimming and MiXCR for clone calling, and kept in-frame beta chains. For every CDR3 protein sequence, its rows merge into one entry that carries the most common genes and DNA. The V and J calls and clone size come from TCRdb's table, not from the authors' own analysis. In this sample the table shows more than 1.5 million distinct CDR3 sequences, more than 30% of which occur a single time. The ten largest clones take up about 0.27% of the sample.

Sequences SGHRS (CDR1) and YFSETQ (CDR2) are obtained from the germline V gene. Including cysteine and phenylalanine, the CDR3 has 13 amino acids. This entry keeps only the CDR3 DNA: 39 bases, framed from base 1. V loses 0 bases, J loses 9 bases, and the germline ends lie 11 bases apart. This chain is built from TRBV5-1 and TRBJ2-3; TRBD2 could be the D gene, as 6 bases match. The sequenced sample consisted of cord blood. The receptor's source is a newborn girl in good health. The CDR3 here reads CASSLVRESTQYF. The sequence in DNA is TGCGCCAGCAGCTTGGTGCGGGAAAGCACGCAGTATTTT.